Sequencing of this T cell receptor (beta chain) was carried out in a study of blood T cell repertoires in COVID-19. Across the study: Researchers got acute and convalescent COVID-19 samples from the United States, Italy and Spain. PBMCs, B-cell-depleted T cells, or T cells were the source of the cDNA or gDNA that made up the material.

As handled by the study authors: Amplification with reference gene primers provided the estimates of nucleated cell counts. The method was immunoSEQ multiplex PCR; TCRdb's version includes in-frame clones alone and lacks a portion of them. V and J calls and clone size are those listed in that table; D and trimming were worked out from the DNA. Of around 260,000 clones in the sample, roughly 85% were seen once. The germline gives CDR1 SGHDT, CDR2 YYEEEE. This CDR3 contains 14 residues. V gave up 0 bases and J gave up 2 bases, with 8 bases separating them. Sequencing used peripheral blood. The sequence came from a woman younger than 45 with active or convalescent COVID-19. This sequence joins TRBV5-6 and TRBJ1-1; no clear D gene. CDR3 DNA: TGTGCCAGCAGCTTGGCCCTCAGAAACACTGAAGCTTTCTTT. Its translation: CASSLALRNTEAFF.